This is a list of T cell receptor beta chains from one sample in a study of blood T cells in healthy people across ages. MiXCR, applied by TCRdb to the 5' RACE reads, yields one record per CDR3 protein. The sample includes more than 650,000 distinct CDR3 sequences, 20% to 25% of them seen just once. Sequenced material: blood. These TCRs come from a man between 65 and 79 years old in good health. Each CDR3 is given with its conserved first and last residue. Fields, in order: clone size, J gene, CDR3 length, D gene, V gene, CDR3 DNA, CDR3 protein. D genes are given only for firm matches. Expanded clones get a size class; other rows say once, few or many, or leave the size out.

NA | TRBJ2-1 | 16 | TRBD2 | TRBV10-3 | TGTGCCATCAGTGAGTCGACAACGGGGGGACTCAATGAGCAGTTCTTC | CAISESTTGGLNEQFF
many | TRBJ2-3 | 12 | NA | TRBV18 | TGTGCCAGCTCGTCCGGGGCCACTACGCAGTATTTT | CASSSGATTQYF
NA | TRBJ2-3 | 14 | NA | TRBV27 | TGTGCCAGCAGTTTGCAGCTTCGATCGGATACGCAGTATTTT | CASSLQLRSDTQYF
NA | TRBJ1-2 | 14 | NA | TRBV12-3/TRBV12-4 | TGTGCCAGCAGTTTGCTGGGAAACCTCTATGGCTACACCTTC | CASSLLGNLYGYTF
NA | TRBJ2-7 | 13 | TRBD1 | TRBV10-2 | TGCGCCAGCCAGGGGGCCCTTTCCTACGAGCAGTACTTC | CASQGALSYEQYF
few | TRBJ1-1 | 13 | NA | TRBV3-1 | TGTGCCAGCAGCCAGTCTTACAGGGAGGCAGCTTTCTTT | CASSQSYREAAFF
few | TRBJ1-6 | 15 | TRBD1 | TRBV19 | TGTGCCAGTAGTCAGACAGGGTCGGGCAATTCACCCCTCCACTTT | CASSQTGSGNSPLHF
few | TRBJ2-4 | 14 | NA | TRBV5-5 | TGTGCCAGCAGCTTAAGTAGGAAAGAAAACATTCAGTACTTC | CASSLSRKENIQYF
few | TRBJ2-3 | 15 | TRBD2 | TRBV18 | TGTGCCAGCTCACCACAGAAGGTAGCGGGGGATACGCAGTATTTT | CASSPQKVAGDTQYF
NA | TRBJ2-3 | 12 | NA | TRBV6-1 | TGTGCCAGCAGTGAACGCGGCAGGGCCCCGTATTTT | CASSERGRAPYF
many | TRBJ1-2 | 13 | TRBD1 | TRBV27 | TGTGCCAGCAGCAGGGGGCGCGTCTATGGCTACACCTTC | CASSRGRVYGYTF
few | TRBJ1-1 | 14 | NA | TRBV15 | TGTGCCACCAGCAGAGCAGGCCCGAACACTGAAGCTTTCTTT | CATSRAGPNTEAFF
many | TRBJ2-5 | 15 | NA | TRBV3-1 | TGTGCCAGCAGGCTAGGGAGTACCCGAAAAGAGACCCAGTACTTC | CASRLGSTRKETQYF
NA | TRBJ2-3 | 14 | NA | TRBV3-1 | TGTGCCAGCGGCCAGGGACCAATGGCATATACGCAGTATTTT | CASGQGPMAYTQYF
few | TRBJ2-5 | 14 | TRBD2 | TRBV6-1 | TGTGCCAGCACCCTTACTCAGGGAGGGCAGACCCAGTACTTC | CASTLTQGGQTQYF
NA | TRBJ2-1 | 13 | TRBD2 | TRBV7-9 | TGTGCCAGCAGCTCAAGTAGCGGGAGGGCCGGATTCTTC | CASSSSSGRAGFF
NA | TRBJ2-3 | 13 | NA | TRBV29-1 | TGCAGCGTTGCTCCGGGGGCCACAGATACGCAGTATTTT | CSVAPGATDTQYF
NA | TRBJ2-4 | 17 | NA | TRBV10-3 | TGTGCCATCAGTGATTCCGACAGGTCCGTGTCACGTAACATTCAGTACTTC | CAISDSDRSVSRNIQYF
many | TRBJ2-1 | 17 | NA | TRBV6-5 | TGTGCCAGCAGTTACTCCCAGGCCCGGGTCTCCAGCTCCGGGCAGTTCTTC | CASSYSQARVSSSGQFF
once | TRBJ2-5 | 13 | NA | TRBV7-2 | TGTGCCAGCAGCTTAGATGGTTGGGAGACCCAGTACTTC | CASSLDGWETQYF
few | TRBJ1-5 | 13 | NA | TRBV21-1 | TGTGCCAGCAGCATCGGACGGTATCAGCCCCAGCATTTT | CASSIGRYQPQHF
NA | TRBJ2-7 | 15 | TRBD1 | TRBV6-1 | TGTGCCAGCAGTGCAGGAGGGACAGGGACCTACGAGCAGTACTTC | CASSAGGTGTYEQYF
few | TRBJ2-4 | 16 | NA | TRBV30 | TGTGCCTGGAGTGTGACTGTGGGATTAGCCAAAAACATTCAGTACTTC | CAWSVTVGLAKNIQYF
NA | TRBJ2-7 | 14 | NA | TRBV20-1 | TGCAGTGCTACTCATCAGGGACGGCACTACGAGCAGTACTTC | CSATHQGRHYEQYF
NA | TRBJ1-5 | 13 | NA | TRBV29-1 | TGCAGCGTTGCTGGCAGGCCAAATCAGCCCCAGCATTTT | CSVAGRPNQPQHF
NA | TRBJ2-3 | 12 | NA | TRBV20-1 | TGCAGTGCAACGGGACCGGCAGATACGCAGTATTTT | CSATGPADTQYF
few | TRBJ2-7 | 13 | TRBD1 | TRBV29-1 | TGCAGCGCGAGAGGGACAGGGCATGTGGAGCAGTACTTC | CSARGTGHVEQYF
NA | TRBJ1-4 | 15 | TRBD1 | TRBV7-9 | TGTGCCAGCAGCAAAGACAGGGCAAGCACTGGAGGTCTGTTTTTT | CASSKDRASTGGLFF
few | TRBJ2-5 | 15 | NA | TRBV24-1 | TGTGCCACCAGTGACGCCGGGGGGCGCCGAGAGACCCAGTACTTC | CATSDAGGRRETQYF
few | TRBJ1-3 | 15 | NA | TRBV19 | TGTGCCAGTATCCCCCAGGCAAGCTCTGGAAACACCATATATTTT | CASIPQASSGNTIYF
NA | TRBJ2-1 | 16 | TRBD2 | TRBV2 | TGTGCCAGCAGTGATCTGGTCGGGGGGACCTACAATGAGCAGTTCTTC | CASSDLVGGTYNEQFF
NA | TRBJ2-4 | 16 | NA | TRBV18 | TGTGCCAGCTCACCGACAGGGTCTGGGCTGGAGGGCATTCAGTACTTC | CASSPTGSGLEGIQYF
NA | TRBJ2-3 | 14 | NA | TRBV7-6 | TGTGCCAGCAGCACCATCGGTCCTACTGATACGCAGTATTTT | CASSTIGPTDTQYF
few | TRBJ1-2 | 18 | NA | TRBV6-5 | TGTGCCAGCAGTTACGGCCAGACTCCTTATACCTTAGACTATGGCTACACCTTC | CASSYGQTPYTLDYGYTF
NA | TRBJ2-3 | 15 | TRBD2 | TRBV20-1 | TGCAGTGCTAGGGAATCTAGCGGGGGGGCCCATACGCAGTATTTT | CSARESSGGAHTQYF
NA | TRBJ1-2 | 15 | TRBD1 | TRBV5-1 | TGCGCCAGCAGCCTTACAGGGGGCAGTAACTATGGCTACACCTTC | CASSLTGGSNYGYTF
NA | TRBJ2-5 | 14 | NA | TRBV9 | TGTGCCAGCAGCGTAGGAGGGACAAAAGAGACCCAGTACTTC | CASSVGGTKETQYF
few | TRBJ1-5 | 17 | TRBD1 | TRBV7-9 | TGTGCCAGCAGCTTAGCCGGACAGGGAATCAGCAATCAGCCCCAGCATTTT | CASSLAGQGISNQPQHF
NA | TRBJ2-5 | 14 | NA | TRBV5-1 | TGCGCCAGCAGCTTGGAGGGCACCCAAGAGACCCGGTACTTC | CASSLEGTQETRYF
many | TRBJ2-1 | 15 | TRBD2 | TRBV7-2 | TGTGCCAGCAGCTACGGGACTAGCGGATACAATGAGCAGTTCTTC | CASSYGTSGYNEQFF
NA | TRBJ2-1 | 14 | NA | TRBV18 | TGTGCCAGCTCACCATTCGGTGGGACGCAGGGGCAGTTCTTC | CASSPFGGTQGQFF
few | TRBJ2-4 | 14 | NA | TRBV15 | TGTGCCACCAGCATCCCCGGAGGAGGAAACATTCAGTACTTC | CATSIPGGGNIQYF
NA | TRBJ2-5 | 15 | NA | TRBV7-9 | TGTGCCAGCAGCTTAGCGGGTTGGCAGAAAGAGACCCAGTACTTC | CASSLAGWQKETQYF
NA | TRBJ2-5 | 15 | NA | TRBV5-1 | TGCGCCAGCAGCTCCACCGGGACACCGAGGGGAGAGCAGTACTTC | CASSSTGTPRGEQYF
NA | TRBJ1-1 | 14 | NA | TRBV7-6 | TGTGCCAGCAGCTTAGGGTCCGGTTCCACTGAAGCTTTCTTT | CASSLGSGSTEAFF
NA | TRBJ2-1 | 14 | TRBD2 | TRBV19 | TGTGCCAGTAGTATCCTAGCGGGGGTGGATGAGCAGTTCTTC | CASSILAGVDEQFF
few | TRBJ2-1 | 17 | TRBD2 | TRBV5-1 | TGCGCCAGCAGCTTGGCCGGGACTAGCGGGGGGGTGATTGAGCAGTTCTTC | CASSLAGTSGGVIEQFF
NA | TRBJ1-2 | 12 | NA | TRBV29-1 | TGCAGCGTGGGTATGGCGCTCTATGGCTACACCTTC | CSVGMALYGYTF
NA | TRBJ1-1 | 14 | NA | TRBV29-1 | TGCAGCGTTGGGAACAGCGTGCGGAACACTGAAGCTTTCTTT | CSVGNSVRNTEAFF
few | TRBJ2-7 | 15 | TRBD1 | TRBV5-1 | TGCGCCAGCAGCTTAGGACAGGGGATAGCCTACGAGCAGTACTTC | CASSLGQGIAYEQYF
few | TRBJ1-1 | 15 | TRBD1 | TRBV3-1 | TGTGCCAGCAGCCCCAGACAGGGATTCGACACTGAAGCTTTCTTT | CASSPRQGFDTEAFF
many | TRBJ1-2 | 15 | NA | TRBV12-3/TRBV12-4 | TGTGCCAGCAGCCTGGGACGGATAGCTAACTATGGCTACACCTTC | CASSLGRIANYGYTF
NA | TRBJ1-2 | 14 | NA | TRBV6-5 | TGTGCCAGCAGTCCGCCAGGTGGTCAGCATGGCTACACCTTC | CASSPPGGQHGYTF